Shown below are 27 T cell receptor beta chains from a single sample sequenced in a study of monozygotic twins with inflammatory bowel disease. TCRdb re-analyzed the 5' RACE reads; it lists each CDR3 protein once, without DNA. Across some 330,000 distinct CDR3 sequences, the top ten clones capture 5% to 6% of the sample. The sample was blood. The receptors were gathered from a human donor with ulcerative colitis or Crohn's disease, or a healthy co-twin of an affected twin (not recorded which).

This chain joins TRBV21-1 and TRBJ1-5; the TCRdb call, TRBD1, lacks DNA for checking. TRBV21-1 constitutes a pseudogene. This CDR3 has 16 amino acids. CDR3 in amino acids: CASSRFYDRGYQPQHF.

The gene calls are TRBV12-3 or TRBV12-4 and TRBJ1-2; lacking DNA, the TRBD1 call made by TCRdb goes unchecked. The CDR3 has 16 amino acids. CDR3 region: CASSLGTGFADYGYTF.

The gene calls are TRBV7-2 and TRBJ2-3; TCRdb gives TRBD2 as the D gene, but with no DNA this cannot be confirmed. CDR1 and CDR2 from the germline V gene are SGHTA and FQGNSA. The CDR3 runs 16 residues. This chain's CDR3 is CASSLEYRTSGIWQYF.

The chain combines TRBV7-9 with TRBJ1-6; TCRdb indicates TRBD1, and absent DNA this call remains unverified. The CDR3 consists of 14 residues. The germline gives CDR1 SEHNR, CDR2 FQNEAQ (reference sequence). The chain's CDR3 is CASSSTGGAPPLHF.

The chain employs TRBV7-9 and TRBJ1-2. Germline V gene data show CDR1 as SEHNR and CDR2 as FQNEAQ (reference sequence). The CDR3 is made up of 14 amino acids. CDR3 region: CASSLAVQRGGYTF.

This chain joins TRBV18 and TRBJ2-1; the TCRdb D gene call, TRBD1, has no DNA to confirm it. Germline V gene data show CDR1 as KGHSH and CDR2 as LQKENI. CDR3 length: 12 residues. CDR3 amino acids: CASFSGQGEQFF.

The V and J genes are TRBV7-2 and TRBJ2-3; no DNA is available, so the TRBD1 call from TCRdb remains unchecked. The germline gives CDR1 SGHTA, CDR2 FQGNSA. The CDR3 length is 15 residues. The CDR3: CASSRDRSTVATQYF.

The chain employs TRBV20-1 and TRBJ1-5; TCRdb returns TRBD1, unconfirmable since there is no DNA. CDR3 length: 15 residues. The V gene's germline CDR1 is DFQATT and CDR2 SNEGSKA (reference sequence). This CDR3 is CSARGQGLSNQPQHF.

The V call is TRBV3-1, the J call TRBJ1-2; TCRdb names TRBD1, which stays unverified in the absence of DNA. CDR3 size: 11 residues. Germline CDR1 reads LGHDT; CDR2 reads YNNKEL (reference sequence). The CDR3 is CASGGADGYTF.

The rearrangement uses TRBV10-3 and TRBJ2-7. The CDR3 sequence is 15 residues long. The germline CDR1 and CDR2 sequences are ENHRY and SYGVKD. The chain's CDR3 is CAISLKDGSTYEQYF.

The rearrangement uses TRBV7-2 and TRBJ1-1; TCRdb selects TRBD1, and the lack of DNA leaves this call unchecked. CDR3 length equals 13 residues. Per the germline V gene, CDR1 is SGHTA and CDR2 is FQGNSA. The CDR3 here is CASSQQGGTEAFF.

The J gene is TRBJ2-3, the V gene TRBV12-3 or TRBV12-4; TCRdb outputs TRBD2, but without DNA this stays unchecked. This CDR3 spans 17 amino acids. This CDR3 is CASRVGIRDSGPDTQYF.

V gene TRBV12-3 or TRBV12-4 combines with J gene TRBJ1-4; TCRdb picks TRBD1, but there is no DNA to check that call. The CDR3 spans 14 residues. CDR3 sequence: CASSLGPLDEKLFF.

The chain recombines TRBV4-3 with TRBJ2-5; TCRdb's D call, TRBD2, is unchecked because there is no DNA. Germline-derived CDR1 and CDR2 are LGHNA and YSLEER. The CDR3 length is 19 residues. The CDR3 is CASSQRQRSGTRLQETQYF.

This chain links TRBV5-1 with TRBJ2-1; TCRdb's D gene call, TRBD1, goes unchecked for lack of DNA. CDR3 size: 15 residues. Germline CDR1 is SGHRS and CDR2 is YFSETQ. The CDR3 spells CASSLSGTGYNEQFF.

The chain has TRBV10-2 and TRBJ2-7; TCRdb returns TRBD1, unconfirmable since there is no DNA. Germline V lookup: CDR1 WSHSY, CDR2 SAAADI. This CDR3 comprises 14 residues. The CDR3 is CASSSKGGIYEQYF.

This chain connects TRBV4-3 to TRBJ2-1. The germline V gene encodes CDR1 LGHNA and CDR2 YSLEER. The CDR3 covers 15 residues. CDR3 loop: CASSQDTVIINEQFF.

The genes are TRBV12-3 or TRBV12-4 and TRBJ2-7; lacking DNA, the TRBD1 call made by TCRdb goes unchecked. The CDR3 runs 12 residues. The CDR3: CASSPGPYEQYF.

The J gene is TRBJ2-2, the V gene TRBV5-1; with no DNA, the TCRdb D assignment of TRBD2 cannot be verified. The V gene's germline CDR1 is SGHRS and CDR2 YFSETQ. CDR3 length equals 16 residues. CDR3 protein: CASSRIRGLDTGELFF.

CDR3 residues: CASSFGGATDTQYF. This sequence joins TRBV5-1 and TRBJ2-3; TCRdb gives TRBD2 as the D gene, but with no DNA this cannot be confirmed. The CDR3 runs to 14 residues. The germline V gene has CDR1 SGHRS and CDR2 YFSETQ.

V is TRBV21-1 and J is TRBJ2-4; there is no DNA to check the TCRdb D call of TRBD1. TRBV21-1 is designated a pseudogene. The CDR3 runs to 16 residues. The CDR3 sequence is CASSINGTNTKNIQYF.

J is TRBJ2-1 and V is TRBV4-2; TCRdb's D gene call, TRBD1, goes unchecked for lack of DNA. The CDR3 length is 15 residues. Per germline, CDR1 LGHNA and CDR2 YNFKEQ. This chain's CDR3 is CASSRHPGQQNEQFF.

This sequence joins TRBV20-1 and TRBJ2-7. The CDR3 is 14 residues long. Germline-derived CDR1 and CDR2 are DFQATT and SNEGSKA (reference sequence). This chain's CDR3 is CSAREVQSSYEQYF.

CDR3 loop: CSAREMTSGRLNEQFF. V and J are TRBV20-1 and TRBJ2-1; TCRdb indicates TRBD2, and absent DNA this call remains unverified. The CDR3 is made up of 16 amino acids. The germline gives CDR1 DFQATT, CDR2 SNEGSKA (reference sequence).

The J gene is TRBJ2-3, the V gene TRBV6-2 or TRBV6-3. The germline CDR1 and CDR2 sequences are MNHEY and SVGEGT. CDR3 length: 12 residues. The CDR3 loop is CASRPRSDTQYF.

The V call is TRBV4-2, the J call TRBJ2-1; with no DNA, the TCRdb D assignment of TRBD1 cannot be verified. Germline CDR1 LGHNA, CDR2 YNFKEQ. This CDR3 has 20 residues. CDR3 protein: CASSQEGTASHMGTYNEQFF.

J is TRBJ2-7 and V is TRBV7-8. Germline CDR1 reads SGHVS; CDR2 reads FQNEAQ. The CDR3 sequence is 12 residues long. The CDR3 here is CASSLDMGRQYF.